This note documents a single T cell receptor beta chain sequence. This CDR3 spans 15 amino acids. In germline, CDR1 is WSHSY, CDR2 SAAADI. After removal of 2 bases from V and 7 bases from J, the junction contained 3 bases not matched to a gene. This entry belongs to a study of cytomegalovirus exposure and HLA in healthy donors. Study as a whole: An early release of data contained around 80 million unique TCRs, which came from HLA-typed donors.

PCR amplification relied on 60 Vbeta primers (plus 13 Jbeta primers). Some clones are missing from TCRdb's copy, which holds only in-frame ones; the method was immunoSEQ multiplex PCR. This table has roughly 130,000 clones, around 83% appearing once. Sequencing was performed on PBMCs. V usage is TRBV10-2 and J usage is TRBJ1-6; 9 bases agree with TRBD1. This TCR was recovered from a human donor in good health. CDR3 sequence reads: CASSEGQGLNSPLHF. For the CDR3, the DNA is TGCGCCAGCAGTGAGGGACAGGGGTTAAATTCACCCCTCCACTTT.